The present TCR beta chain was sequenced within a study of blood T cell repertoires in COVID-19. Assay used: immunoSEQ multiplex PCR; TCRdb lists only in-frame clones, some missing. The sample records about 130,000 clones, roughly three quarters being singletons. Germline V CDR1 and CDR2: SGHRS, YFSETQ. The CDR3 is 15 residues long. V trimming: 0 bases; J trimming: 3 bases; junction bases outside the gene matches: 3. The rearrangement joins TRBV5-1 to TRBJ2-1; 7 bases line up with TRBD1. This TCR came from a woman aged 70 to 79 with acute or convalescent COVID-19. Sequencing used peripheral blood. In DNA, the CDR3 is TGCGCCAGCAGCTTGGTGGCAGGGGGCTACAATGAGCAGTTCTTC. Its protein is CASSLVAGGYNEQFF.